Each of the 8 T cell receptor beta chains below was sequenced from the same sample in a study of blood T cell repertoires in COVID-19 (TCRdb year 2020). The library was made by the immunoSEQ multiplex PCR assay. The immuneACCESS repertoire file appears here via TCRdb, limited to in-frame rearrangements. These files lack a portion of the clones; in checked studies, under half of the deficit traces to unresolved V genes, and the cause of the others is not known. The sample table lists tens of thousands of clones, 91% of them with a count of one. Over 1.5% of the sample rests with the top ten. Sequenced: peripheral blood. These receptors all stem from a woman in her 50s in a cohort sampled during active COVID-19.

This chain connects TRBV7-9 to TRBJ2-2; D not resolved. Trimming took off 5 bases at V and 3 bases at J, with 4 bases between the two ends. The germline gives CDR1 SEHNR, CDR2 FQNEAQ (reference sequence). This CDR3 has 12 residues. CDR3 nucleotides: TGTGCCAGCAGCCACTACACCGGGGAGCTGTTTTTT. It translates to CASSHYTGELFF.

The chain employs TRBV5-1 and TRBJ2-7; D ambiguous. There are 15 residues in the CDR3. With 0 bases removed from V and 3 bases from J, the gap between germline ends came to 13 bases. Germline-derived CDR1 and CDR2 are SGHRS and YFSETQ. The CDR3 region is CASSLGRAVDYEQYF. DNA for the CDR3: TGCGCCAGCAGCTTGGGTCGCGCTGTCGACTACGAGCAGTACTTC.

This chain links TRBV3-1 (or the pseudogene TRBV3-2) with TRBJ1-1; a weak D match, TRBD1 (6 bases). Germline CDR1 LGHDT, CDR2 YNNKEL (reference sequence). V lost 1 base, J lost 3 bases, and 9 bases lay in between. The CDR3 runs to 14 residues. The CDR3: CASSQVAGDTEAFF. The CDR3 DNA follows: TGTGCCAGCAGCCAAGTTGCAGGGGACACTGAAGCTTTCTTT.

The rearrangement links TRBV18 to TRBJ1-2; 7 bases map to TRBD1. CDR3 length: 12 amino acids. V lost 6 bases, J lost 2 bases, and 0 bases stayed unmatched. Looked up from germline, CDR1 is KGHSH and CDR2 is LQKENI. The CDR3 bases are TGTGCCAGCTCGGGACAGAACTATGGCTACACCTTC. This sequence encodes CASSGQNYGYTF. Full variable domain (outside the CDR3, taken from reference TRBV18 and TRBJ1-2): NAGVMQNPRHLVRRRGQEARLRCSPMKGHSHVYWYRQLPEEGLKFMVYLQKENIIDESGMPKERFSAEFPKEGPSILRIQQVVRGDSAAYFCASSGQNYGYTFGSGTRLTVV.

This rearrangement joins TRBV5-1 to TRBJ2-3; TRBD1 matches 8 bases. This CDR3 region has 15 residues. Germline V gene lookup returns CDR1 SGHRS and CDR2 YFSETQ. V lost 0 bases, J lost 4 bases, and 4 bases stayed unmatched. The chain's CDR3 is CASSLADRAADTQYF. CDR3 DNA sequence: TGCGCCAGCAGCTTGGCGGACAGGGCTGCAGATACGCAGTATTTT. The full variable domain, in which reference TRBV5-1 and TRBJ2-3 provide the parts outside the CDR3, is KAGVTQTPRYLIKTRGQQVTLSCSPISGHRSVSWYQQTPGQGLQFLFEYFSETQRNKGNFPGRFSGRQFSNSRSEMNVSTLELGDSALYLCASSLADRAADTQYFGPGTRLTVL.

This clone is a singleton in its sample. The rearrangement uses TRBV6-6 and TRBJ2-5, with D possibly TRBD1 on 5 matching bases. From germline, CDR1 is MNHNY and CDR2 SVGAGI (reference sequence). Trimming pared 0 bases from V and 2 bases from J, leaving 7 bases between. This CDR3 comprises 14 residues. CDR3 in amino acids: CASSYSRQQETQYF. Written as DNA, the CDR3 is TGTGCCAGCAGTTACTCGAGACAGCAAGAGACCCAGTACTTC.

The chain couples TRBV19 to TRBJ1-3, with D hard to call. V was shortened by 4 bases and J by 0 bases, with 10 bases between the two germline ends. The CDR3 sequence is 15 residues long. Per the germline V gene, CDR1 is LNHDA and CDR2 is SQIVND (reference sequence). The CDR3 region is CASSSGYSSGNTIYF. Written as DNA, the CDR3 is TGTGCCAGTAGTAGCGGTTATTCCTCTGGAAACACCATATATTTT.

The chain uses TRBV3-1 (or the pseudogene TRBV3-2) and TRBJ2-1; 9 bases fit TRBD1. The CDR3 runs 14 residues. CDR1 and CDR2 (germline): LGHDT, YNNKEL (reference sequence). V shed 4 bases, J shed 4 bases, and the junction held 2 bases outside the gene matches. CDR3 sequence (DNA): TGTGCCAGCAGCCTGGGACAGGGTTACAATGAGCAGTTCTTC. This sequence encodes CASSLGQGYNEQFF.